The 23 T cell receptor beta chains given below trace back to one sample, sequenced in a study of cytomegalovirus exposure and HLA in healthy donors. Use of 60 Vbeta and 13 Jbeta primers characterized the PCR. This table comes from immunoSEQ multiplex PCR, and its TCRdb copy is limited to in-frame clones, with some not included. The profile shows about 200,000 clones, more than 75% of them singletons. Sequencing was done on a sample of PBMCs. These receptors came from a middle-aged man in good health and CMV-seropositive.

The rearrangement links TRBV6-5 to TRBJ2-1, with D tentatively TRBD2 (5 bases). V shed 3 bases and J shed 12 bases, with 9 bases lying between them. CDR3 size: 11 residues. Germline V lookup: CDR1 MNHEY, CDR2 SVGAGI. In DNA form, the CDR3 reads TGTGCCAGCAGTTATGGGGAGTTGCAGTTCTTC. This codes for CASSYGELQFF.

The chain employs TRBV9 and TRBJ2-3; possible D gene TRBD2, 5 bases. Trimming removed 0 bases from V and 4 bases from J, with 6 bases in between. Germline V gives CDR1 SGDLS, CDR2 YYNGEE. The length of the CDR3 is 13 residues. This CDR3 reads CASSVGSADTQYF. For the CDR3, the DNA is TGTGCCAGCAGCGTAGGTAGCGCAGATACGCAGTATTTT.

The gene calls are TRBV7-2 and TRBJ2-5; 10 nucleotides match TRBD2. The J call may not be correct, given that the DNA end is closer to TRBJ2-7. Looked up from germline, CDR1 is SGHTA and CDR2 is FQGNSA. CDR3 length equals 15 residues. The CDR3 reads CASSLASGGIYEQYF. For the CDR3, the DNA is TGTGCCAGCAGCTTAGCTAGCGGGGGGATCTACGAGCAGTACTTC.

This clone was counted a single time. Other DNA sequences in the sample encode the same CDR3. This rearrangement joins TRBV6-5 to TRBJ2-7; TRBD2 agrees at 8 bases. The length of the CDR3 is 14 residues. CDR1 and CDR2 (germline): MNHEY, SVGAGI. After removal of 8 bases from V and 3 bases from J, the junction contained 9 bases not matched to a gene. CDR3 nucleotide sequence: TGTGCCAGCCGGGCCCGGGGACTAGGCTACGAGCAGTACTTC. Amino acid sequence: CASRARGLGYEQYF.

The chain is built from TRBV10-1 and TRBJ2-3, with 8 bases lining up with TRBD2. The CDR3 covers 17 residues. The trim removed 0 bases at V and 2 bases at J, leaving 7 bases unmatched. Germline V CDR1 and CDR2: WNHNN, SYGVQD (reference sequence). The CDR3 coding sequence is TGCGCCAGCAGTGAGTCGGTTGGCGGGGGGATCACAGATACGCAGTATTTT. Translating gives CASSESVGGGITDTQYF.

The CDR3 DNA reads as TGTGCCAGCAGGGGGACAGGTACCTACACTGAAGCTTTCTTT. Residues: CASRGTGTYTEAFF. This chain connects TRBV6-5 to TRBJ1-1; 8 nucleotides match TRBD1. CDR3 length: 14 residues. CDR1 and CDR2 from the germline V gene are MNHEY and SVGAGI. V was clipped by 6 bases and J by 3 bases; unmatched bases: 6.

This sequence joins TRBV28 and TRBJ2-7; 13 bases match TRBD2. The CDR3 totals 16 residues. Germline V gene lookup returns CDR1 MDHEN and CDR2 SYDVKM. J lost 4 bases, V lost 2 bases, and 5 bases had no gene match. CDR3 region: CASSLRAGLAGYEQYF. The CDR3 nucleotides are TGTGCCAGCAGTTTAAGGGCGGGACTAGCGGGATACGAGCAGTACTTC.

This clone has only one observation. The gene calls are TRBV19 and TRBJ2-7; D is perhaps TRBD1 (5 bases). The CDR3 covers 14 residues. The germline V and J ends were trimmed by 4 bases and 2 bases, with 12 bases remaining between them. Germline values: CDR1 LNHDA, CDR2 SQIVND (reference sequence). This chain's CDR3 is CASSTAGNTYEQYF. DNA for the CDR3: TGTGCCAGTAGTACCGCAGGGAACACCTACGAGCAGTACTTC.

J is TRBJ2-5 and V is TRBV6-6; tentatively, D is TRBD1 (5 bases). The J call may be in error: the DNA end matches TRBJ2-7 better. Germline loops: CDR1 MNHNY, CDR2 SVGAGI (reference sequence). The CDR3 sequence is 15 residues long. The CDR3 loop is CASSYSIRGVDEQYF. The DNA of the CDR3 is TGTGCCAGCAGTTACTCGATTAGGGGCGTCGACGAGCAGTACTTC.

V usage is TRBV20-1 and J usage is TRBJ2-7, with D unresolved. CDR1 DFQATT and CDR2 SNEGSKA come from the germline V gene (reference sequence). V was cut by 4 bases and J by 3 bases, with 7 bases left in between. The CDR3 consists of 11 residues. In DNA form, the CDR3 reads TGCAGTGCTACCGACTTCTACGAGCAGTACTTC. It specifies CSATDFYEQYF.

V gene TRBV7-8 combines with J gene TRBJ2-3; 8 bases are shared with TRBD2. Germline trimming cut 1 base from V and 2 bases from J; bases unmatched to any gene: 8. Germline loops: CDR1 SGHVS, CDR2 FQNEAQ. The CDR3 has 17 amino acids. The CDR3: CASSLVASGLHTDTQYF. The CDR3 DNA reads as TGTGCCAGCAGCTTAGTGGCTAGCGGGCTCCACACAGATACGCAGTATTTT.

The V and J genes are TRBV5-1 and TRBJ2-5; the match to TRBD2 covers 10 bases. Germline CDR1 is SGHRS and CDR2 is YFSETQ. Trimming removed 5 bases from V and 5 bases from J; junction bases left unmatched: 9. The length of the CDR3 is 15 residues. The CDR3 bases are TGCGCCAGCAGGCCCGGAGCGGGGGGGCCGGAGACCCAGTACTTC. It specifies CASRPGAGGPETQYF.

V gene TRBV13 combines with J gene TRBJ2-1; the match to TRBD2 covers 10 bases. The germline gives CDR1 PRHDT, CDR2 FYEKMQ (reference sequence). This CDR3 contains 17 residues. The V gene end was trimmed by 5 bases and the J gene end by 10 bases; junction bases not matched to a gene: 17. The CDR3 DNA is TGTGCCAGCAGCCCTCATTCCGGGACTAGCGCGACACTCGAGCAGTTCTTC. Encoded protein: CASSPHSGTSATLEQFF.

The rearrangement links TRBV5-5 to TRBJ1-5, with D perhaps TRBD1 (5 bases). CDR1 is SGHKS and CDR2 is YYEKEE in the germline V gene (reference sequence). The V and J ends lost 1 base and 7 bases respectively, with 9 bases between them. This CDR3 is 13 amino acids long. CDR3 loop: CASSLQGSQPQHF. The CDR3 bases are TGTGCCAGCAGCTTGCAGGGATCACAGCCCCAGCATTTT.

This clone was detected a few times. V is TRBV5-1 and J is TRBJ2-3; a possible D gene is TRBD1 (5 bases). V shed 0 bases and J shed 2 bases, with 16 bases lying between them. Germline V gene data show CDR1 as SGHRS and CDR2 as YFSETQ. This CDR3 comprises 17 residues. The CDR3 reads CASSLGVGQGSTDTQYF. CDR3 sequence (DNA): TGCGCCAGCAGCTTGGGGGTAGGTCAGGGTTCCACAGATACGCAGTATTTT.

The chain combines TRBV5-4 with TRBJ1-2; 7 nucleotides agree with TRBD1. V lost 1 base and J lost 4; bases outside the gene matches: 7. Germline CDR1 and CDR2: SGHNT and YYREEE (reference sequence). This CDR3 has 15 amino acids. Written as DNA, the CDR3 is TGTGCCAGCAGCTTGCCCGACAGGGACCTCTATGGCTACACCTTC. Protein product: CASSLPDRDLYGYTF.

The V call is TRBV20-1, the J call TRBJ1-4; D uncertain. Trimming shortened V by 3 bases and J by 7 bases, and 6 bases separated the two germline ends. CDR1 and CDR2 from the germline V gene are DFQATT and SNEGSKA (reference sequence). The CDR3 is 11 amino acids. CDR3 loop: CSASPGEKLFF. CDR3 nucleotides: TGCAGTGCTAGCCCCGGTGAAAAACTGTTTTTT.

This clone has just a few counts. The chain couples TRBV2 to TRBJ1-6, with TRBD1 matching 8 bases. The length of the CDR3 is 17 residues. Germline trimming cut 5 bases from V and 0 bases from J; bases unmatched to any gene: 6. Germline CDR1 is SNHLY and CDR2 is FYNNEI. The CDR3, as DNA: TGTGCCAGCAGTACCGGACAGGGAAGCTCCTATAATTCACCCCTCCACTTT. Amino acids: CASSTGQGSSYNSPLHF.

The chain joins TRBV7-2 to TRBJ1-1, with 7 bases fitting TRBD1. From germline, CDR1 is SGHTA and CDR2 FQGNSA. V dropped 5 bases and J dropped 1; count of bases not matched to a gene: 7. The CDR3 contains 15 residues. This chain's CDR3 is CASSITDRSNTEAFF. In nucleotides, the CDR3 is TGTGCCAGCAGCATAACGGACAGGTCGAACACTGAAGCTTTCTTT.

The gene calls are TRBV7-9 and TRBJ1-3, with a tentative D call TRBD1 (6 bases). This CDR3 is 17 amino acids long. Trimming stripped 3 bases from V and 0 bases from J, with 15 bases between. Germline V lookup: CDR1 SEHNR, CDR2 FQNEAQ (reference sequence). In DNA, the CDR3 is TGTGCCAGCAGCTTCCGTTGGGACATCTTCTCTGGAAACACCATATATTTT. This encodes CASSFRWDIFSGNTIYF.

The CDR3: CASDRGERMNTEAFF. CDR3 sequence (DNA): TGTGCCAGCGACAGGGGCGAAAGAATGAACACTGAAGCTTTCTTT. The chain employs TRBV2 and TRBJ1-1, with 8 bases matching TRBD1. V lost 8 bases and J lost 0; bases outside the gene matches: 8. The length of the CDR3 is 15 residues. Germline values: CDR1 SNHLY, CDR2 FYNNEI.

In its sample, this clone was seen once. The J gene is TRBJ2-1, the V gene TRBV18; 10 bases match TRBD2. Trimming at V came to 4 bases and at J to 7 bases, leaving 7 bases not matched to a gene. The CDR3 covers 15 residues. The V gene's germline CDR1 is KGHSH and CDR2 LQKENI. CDR3 in amino acids: CASSQTSGVDNEQFF. For the CDR3, the DNA is TGTGCCAGCTCACAAACTAGCGGGGTTGATAATGAGCAGTTCTTC.

As for this clone: Within the sample, other DNA sequences also encode this same CDR3. The rearrangement joins TRBV29-1 to TRBJ2-2; weak D call: TRBD2 (6 bases). The V end was cut by 3 bases, the J end by 6 bases, with 8 bases between. Germline V gene data show CDR1 as SQVTM and CDR2 as ANQGSEA. This CDR3 spans 12 amino acids. CDR3 DNA: TGCAGCGTTGAGTGGGGGGCCGGGGAGCTGTTTTTT. This encodes CSVEWGAGELFF.